What follows are 6 T cell receptor beta chains derived from one specimen sequenced in a study of identical twins. TCRdb fed the 5' RACE reads into MiXCR, producing one record per CDR3 protein. The sample includes 210,000 or so distinct CDR3 sequences, approximately 15% of them seen just once. These sequences were also reported in another study, on T cells expressing NK-cell markers.

Sequencing input: CD8+ T cells sorted from blood. These receptors were collected from a woman aged 18-30 years in good health.

The chain carries TRBV12-3 or TRBV12-4 and TRBJ1-1; 7 bases align to TRBD1. The junction had 10 bases not matched to a gene; V was cut back by 8 bases and J by 4 bases. This CDR3 contains 14 residues. The DNA for the CDR3 is TGTGCCAGCGTTGGGGTTCCAGGGGGCACTGAAGCTTTCTTT. Protein: CASVGVPGGTEAFF.

In its sample, this clonotype was seen a few times. V is TRBV15 and J is TRBJ1-5, with a weak D call TRBD1 (5 bases). Trimming removed 2 bases at V and 11 bases at J, with 10 bases between. This CDR3 is 12 amino acids long. Germline-derived CDR1 and CDR2 are LNHNV and YYDKDF (reference sequence). The CDR3 DNA reads TGTGCCACCAGCAGATCAGGGAGAGCCCAGCATTTT. As protein: CATSRSGRAQHF.

This clonotype was found a few times. J is TRBJ2-3 and V is TRBV2, with a weak D call TRBD1 (6 bases). CDR1 and CDR2 (germline): SNHLY, FYNNEI. The V gene lost 4 bases and the J gene lost 5 bases, with 13 bases spanning the gap. The CDR3 loop spans 14 amino acids. The CDR3 bases are TGTGCCAGCAGTGCGTCAGGGGTCAAAGATACGCAGTATTTT. Protein product: CASSASGVKDTQYF.

This clonotype was seen a few times. The chain employs TRBV6-6 and TRBJ1-1; D uncertain. From germline, CDR1 is MNHNY and CDR2 SVGAGI (reference sequence). Trimming shortened V by 7 bases and J by 6 bases, and 9 bases separated the two germline ends. There are 11 residues in the CDR3. In nucleotides, the CDR3 is TGTGCCAGCACCTACTGGCCTGAAGCTTTCTTT. Translating gives CASTYWPEAFF.

Only a few counts were recorded for this clonotype. This chain links TRBV6-2 or TRBV6-3 with TRBJ2-1; TRBD2 aligns across 13 bases. There are 14 residues in the CDR3. Unmatched junction bases numbered 2, after V lost 8 bases and J lost 4 bases. Germline lookup yields CDR1 MNHEY and CDR2 SVGEGT. CDR3 in DNA: TGTGCCAGCTTGACTAGCGGGGGGTACAATGAGCAGTTCTTC. This sequence encodes CASLTSGGYNEQFF.

This clonotype was observed a handful of times. The V and J genes are TRBV15 and TRBJ2-3, with no clear D. Trimming cost V 0 bases and J 1 base, with 11 bases left between them. The germline V gene has CDR1 LNHNV and CDR2 YYDKDF (reference sequence). The CDR3 is 16 residues long. The CDR3, as DNA: TGTGCCACCAGCAGAGATATTCACCTGGGCACAGATACGCAGTATTTT. Translated: CATSRDIHLGTDTQYF.